This is a list of T cell receptor beta chains from one sample in a study of blood T cells in healthy people across ages. TCRdb called the 5' RACE reads again in MiXCR, with one record for every CDR3 protein. In the table there are roughly 650,000 distinct CDR3 sequences, roughly 32% of which are singletons. Input material: blood. These receptors were collected from a woman at least 80 years old in good health. Each CDR3 is given with its conserved first and last residue.

TRBV6-5,TRBJ2-1,CASSPGTSGGPLPYNEQFF
TRBV7-2,TRBJ1-1,CASSLFAGQLNTEAFF
TRBV3-1,TRBJ2-2,CASSPTRVIAGELFF
TRBV19,TRBJ1-2,CASSIGGGFGRDYGYTF
TRBV18,TRBJ2-1,CASSPSETSGGKQFF
TRBV20-1,TRBJ1-2,CSARDTSYFNYGYTF
TRBV20-1,TRBJ2-1,CSARRGLAGYNEQFF
TRBV20-1,TRBJ2-7,CRASLASFSYEQYF
TRBV10-3,TRBJ1-6,CAIKGTGSNSPLHF
TRBV5-1,TRBJ1-6,CASSLMSGENSPLHF
TRBV27,TRBJ2-1,CASSLLWDSITNEQFF
TRBV5-1,TRBJ2-5,CASSTSDNYQETQYF
TRBV6-1,TRBJ2-3,CASRGTGKDTQYF
TRBV6-5,TRBJ1-1,CASSPWGQNTEAFF
TRBV27,TRBJ2-1,CASSLRRTSGGAYNEQFF
TRBV15,TRBJ2-3,CATSRLQGARDTQYF
TRBV30,TRBJ1-1,CAWITGAGTEAFF
TRBV10-3,TRBJ2-7,CAIREQGSSYEQYF
TRBV7-2,TRBJ1-2,CASSLSPTLSYGYTF
TRBV7-9,TRBJ1-1,CASSLGQGETEAFF
TRBV6-6,TRBJ1-5,CASTQRGRGQPQHF
TRBV29-1,TRBJ2-5,CSAGDSLQETQYF
TRBV9,TRBJ2-1,CASSVSSRQGYNEQFF
TRBV6-1,TRBJ1-5,CASFSSSQPQHF
TRBV13,TRBJ2-1,CASSSLNEQFF
TRBV7-2,TRBJ2-1,CASSLVTRLWSYNEQFF
TRBV25-1,TRBJ2-1,CASSDRGPGSYNEQFF
TRBV3-1,TRBJ1-2,CASSQEAGDYGYTF
TRBV5-6,TRBJ2-3,CASSNLAGNKDTQYF
TRBV2,TRBJ2-7,CASSRDESYEQYF
TRBV18,TRBJ2-3,CASSPRVGSTDTQYF
TRBV4-2,TRBJ2-7,CASSQVRGASYEQYF
TRBV15,TRBJ1-4,CATSSETGVGEKLFF
TRBV5-1,TRBJ2-1,CASSLGPPGSNGQFF